A single sample is the source of the 12 T cell receptor beta chains below, sequenced in a study of identical twins (dated by TCRdb to about 2016). Library creation used 5' RACE. Reads for this sample came from an Illumina HiSeq 2000. Starting from the raw public reads, TCRdb applied fastp trimming at Q25, assembled clones with MiXCR and retained in-frame beta chains. Rows are combined by CDR3 protein, so each entry shows the most common genes and DNA. For this sample the table gives about 470,000 distinct CDR3 sequences, of which approximately 25% were detected only once. The ten largest account for around 3% of the sample. The same data also contributed to another study, on T cells expressing NK-cell markers.

The material sequenced was CD4+ T cells sorted from blood. The receptors stem from a woman in her late teens or twenties in good health.

This clonotype appeared a few times. The chain employs TRBV3-1 and TRBJ2-7; TRBD1 matches at 7 bases. Germline V gene lookup returns CDR1 LGHDT and CDR2 YNNKEL (reference sequence). Trimming at V came to 4 bases and at J to 3 bases, leaving 6 bases not matched to a gene. The CDR3 is 14 residues long. This CDR3 is CASSRQGEIYEQYF. Written as DNA, the CDR3 is TGTGCCAGCAGCCGACAGGGTGAGATCTACGAGCAGTACTTC.

This clonotype was observed a handful of times. The CDR3 sequence is CSATILVASSIQYF. CDR3 bases: TGCAGTGCTACCATACTCGTGGCATCAAGCATTCAGTACTTC. The V gene is TRBV20-1, the J gene TRBJ2-4; D gene uncertain. The CDR3 is 14 residues long. CDR1 and CDR2 (germline): DFQATT, SNEGSKA (reference sequence). V lost 4 bases to trimming and J lost 9 bases, with 19 bases between them.

This clonotype has ten or more counts. The rearrangement joins TRBV27 to TRBJ2-7; D possibly uses TRBD1 or TRBD2 (6 bases each). This CDR3 spans 14 amino acids. Deletions cut 7 bases from V and 3 bases from J, with 16 bases between. From germline, CDR1 is MNHEY and CDR2 SMNVEV (reference sequence). The DNA for the CDR3 is TGTGCCAGCACACCGAGGGGGGCTAGCTACGAGCAGTACTTC. Residues: CASTPRGASYEQYF.

The gene calls are TRBV5-1 and TRBJ2-1; D is perhaps TRBD2 (5 bases). The V end was cut by 3 bases, the J end by 6 bases, with 22 bases between. Germline-derived CDR1 and CDR2 are SGHRS and YFSETQ. The CDR3 has 17 amino acids. The CDR3 DNA follows: TGCGCCAGCAGCTACAAAAACCTTATTATTGCGGGCAATGAGCAGTTCTTC. This codes for CASSYKNLIIAGNEQFF.

This sequence joins TRBV29-1 and TRBJ1-2; no clear D. V lost 5 bases, J lost 1 base, and 8 bases lay in between. CDR3 size: 12 residues. Germline V gene sequence: CDR1 SQVTM, CDR2 ANQGSEA. In DNA form, the CDR3 reads TGCAGCGTTTCTAGGGTTAACTATGGCTACACCTTC. It specifies CSVSRVNYGYTF.

The chain uses TRBV11-3 and TRBJ1-6, with D unclear. V was pared by 0 bases and J by 13 bases, with 10 bases between. The germline CDR1 and CDR2 sequences are SGHNT and YENEEA. This CDR3 has 13 residues. The CDR3 is CASSLDNEIPLHF. CDR3 DNA: TGTGCCAGCAGCTTAGATAACGAAATCCCCCTCCACTTT.

This clonotype was counted a few times. V gene TRBV3-1 combines with J gene TRBJ1-1, with unresolved D. Trimming removed 2 bases at V and 3 bases at J, with 4 bases between. The CDR3 length is 12 residues. CDR1 is LGHDT and CDR2 is YNNKEL in the germline V gene (reference sequence). The CDR3: CASSQSDTEAFF. DNA for the CDR3: TGTGCCAGCAGCCAATCGGACACTGAAGCTTTCTTT. The full variable domain, with the rest looked up from reference TRBV3-1 and TRBJ1-1, is DTAVSQTPKYLVTQMGNDKSIKCEQNLGHDTMYWYKQDSKKFLKIMFSYNNKELIINETVPNRFSPKSPDKAHLNLHINSLELGDSAVYFCASSQSDTEAFFGQGTRLTVV.

There are many counts of this clonotype. The V gene is TRBV2, the J gene TRBJ2-7; 10 bases are a match to TRBD2. V lost 7 bases and J lost 0; bases outside the gene matches: 9. The CDR3 totals 16 residues. Germline CDR1 reads SNHLY; CDR2 reads FYNNEI. The CDR3 here is CASKRASGGYSYEQYF. The CDR3 DNA sequence: TGTGCCAGCAAGAGGGCTAGCGGGGGCTACTCCTACGAGCAGTACTTC.

The sample holds one count of this clonotype. The V gene is TRBV12-3 or TRBV12-4, the J gene TRBJ2-1; weak D call: TRBD2 (5 bases). The CDR3 is 15 amino acids. Deletions cut 4 bases from V and 15 bases from J, with 25 bases between. The CDR3 nucleotides are TGTGCCAGCAGTTCGCGTCTTGGGGAGACCGGCGTGTCGTTCTTC. Translation: CASSSRLGETGVSFF.

This clonotype has a handful of counts. V and J are TRBV2 and TRBJ2-2; no clear D gene. The CDR3 consists of 11 residues. The V gene lost 3 bases and the J gene lost 6 bases, with 2 bases spanning the gap. CDR1 and CDR2 (germline): SNHLY, FYNNEI. The CDR3 DNA sequence: TGTGCCAGCAGTGAGGCCGGGGAGCTGTTTTTT. This codes for CASSEAGELFF.

V usage is TRBV11-2 and J usage is TRBJ2-5; 11 nucleotides agree with TRBD2. J lost 5 bases, V lost 5 bases, and 13 bases had no gene match. This CDR3 is built from 17 residues. Germline CDR1 SGHAT, CDR2 FQNNGV. CDR3 sequence (DNA): TGTGCCAGCAGCCGGACTACGCTAGCGGGGGGTGGCGAGACCCAGTACTTC. The encoded protein is CASSRTTLAGGGETQYF. The variable domain in full, with the rest retrieved from reference TRBV11-2 and TRBJ2-5, is EAGVAQSPRYKIIEKRQSVAFWCNPISGHATLYWYQQILGQGPKLLIQFQNNGVVDDSQLPKDRFSAERLKGVDSTLKIQPAKLEDSAVYLCASSRTTLAGGGETQYFGPGTRLLVL.

The gene calls are TRBV12-3 or TRBV12-4 and TRBJ2-7, with 9 nucleotides matching TRBD2. V gave up 6 bases and J gave up 3 bases; unmatched junction bases: 9. The CDR3 is 15 amino acids. The CDR3 is CASSRLLTSGYEQYF. The DNA for the CDR3 is TGTGCCAGCAGCCGCTTGTTGACTAGCGGCTACGAGCAGTACTTC.